Listed here is a single T cell receptor (beta chain). The data derive from a study of cytomegalovirus exposure and HLA in healthy donors. This CDR3 spans 8 amino acids. Germline V lookup: CDR1 MNHEY, CDR2 SMNVEV (reference sequence). PCR amplification relied on 60 Vbeta primers (plus 13 Jbeta primers). Measured with immunoSEQ multiplex PCR; TCRdb has only the in-frame clones, and not every one. The sample holds 85,000 to 100,000 clones, about 85% seen once. The sequenced material came from PBMCs. V and J are TRBV27 and TRBJ1-5; D remains unclear. The origin of this receptor is a girl under 10 years old in good health and CMV-seropositive. The CDR3 sequence: CTYQPQHF. The CDR3 nucleotides read TGTACTTATCAGCCCCAGCATTTT.